Sequencing of this T cell receptor (beta chain) was carried out in a study of CD8+CD57+ T cells in acquired aplastic anemia. Overall study context: Sorting CD4+ and CD8+ cells gave DNA averaging 3.2 ug.

Genomic DNA was employed as the template in profiling TCR beta VDJ and CDR3. A single record per CDR3 protein comes from TCRdb applying MiXCR to the reads. This sample has 150,000 to 200,000 distinct CDR3 sequences, with about half found just once. V was cut by 2 bases and J by 4 bases, with 18 bases left in between. CDR3 size: 17 residues. Looked up from germline, CDR1 is ENHRY and CDR2 is SYGVKD. Those patients picked for sequencing had displayed CD8+CD57+ cell expansion on flow cytometry. The receptor's source is a human donor with aplastic anemia. Sequencing was done on a sample of sorted CD4+, CD8+, or CD8+CD57+ T cells (not recorded which) from PBMCs. The chain links TRBV10-3 to TRBJ1-5; D is undetermined. The CDR3 here is CAISEVEGWSGNQPQHF. CDR3 sequence (DNA): TGTGCCATCAGTGAGGTTGAGGGTTGGAGCGGGAATCAGCCCCAGCATTTT.